This TCR beta chain comes out of a study of human T cells and chemical hapten exposure. The V gene lost 0 bases and the J gene lost 1 base, with 9 bases spanning the gap. Germline V CDR1 and CDR2: LGHNA, YSLEER. There are 15 residues in the CDR3. Time point in this sample: patch test 3, about 24 weeks after DPC sensitization. The treatment is: therapeutic diphenylcyclopropenone sensitization with weekly scalp DPC. TCRdb processed the RACE reads anew with MiXCR; each CDR3 protein has one entry. The table includes about 90,000 distinct CDR3 sequences, roughly a tenth detected once. Only a few counts were recorded for this clonotype.

The clonotype originates from a woman aged 30 to 39 with alopecia areata. Some clones in this sample may be carry-over from other donors' samples. The rearrangement links TRBV4-3 to TRBJ2-5, with a weak D call TRBD1 (6 bases). Sequences were derived from whole blood, sampled in connection with sensitization to the hapten diphenylcyclopropenone (DPC). The CDR3 loop is CASSQDRGRQETQYF. The CDR3 bases are TGCGCCAGCAGCCAAGACAGGGGCCGCCAAGAGACCCAGTACTTC.